This TCR beta chain derives from a study of blood T cell repertoires in COVID-19. Study summary: The samples span acute and convalescent COVID-19 from the United States, Italy and Spain.

Data came from immunoSEQ multiplex PCR; TCRdb stores just in-frame clones and leaves some out. The sample lists over 200,000 clones; about 85% were seen once. The TCR originated in a man aged 25-45 years who had recovered from COVID-19. Sequenced input: PBMCs or T cells enriched from blood (not recorded which).

CDR3 region: CSVVEGTNEKLFF. CDR3 coding DNA: TGCAGCGTTGTCGAGGGAACTAATGAAAAACTGTTTTTT. The chain uses TRBV29-1 and TRBJ1-4; no clear D gene. Trimming removed 4 bases at V and 1 base at J, with 7 bases between. CDR3 size: 13 residues. Germline V gene data show CDR1 as SQVTM and CDR2 as ANQGSEA.